This T cell receptor (beta chain) came from a study of cytomegalovirus exposure and HLA in healthy donors. Use of 60 Vbeta and 13 Jbeta primers characterized the PCR. Profiling relied on immunoSEQ multiplex PCR, and the TCRdb table lists in-frame clones only, not all of them. Here the sample spans some 95,000 clones, 60% to 85% being singletons. Between the trimmed V and J ends, which lost 4 bases and 5 bases, there was a span of 18 bases. Germline CDR1 reads SGDLS; CDR2 reads YYNGEE. This CDR3 contains 15 residues. Sequenced input: PBMCs. The V call is TRBV9, the J call TRBJ2-5; maybe TRBD2 (6 bases). This clonotype was sampled from a woman in her 40s in good health and CMV-seronegative. This CDR3 is CASSTGTPIGETQYF. The CDR3 coding sequence is TGTGCCAGCAGCACCGGGACTCCCATTGGGGAGACCCAGTACTTC.